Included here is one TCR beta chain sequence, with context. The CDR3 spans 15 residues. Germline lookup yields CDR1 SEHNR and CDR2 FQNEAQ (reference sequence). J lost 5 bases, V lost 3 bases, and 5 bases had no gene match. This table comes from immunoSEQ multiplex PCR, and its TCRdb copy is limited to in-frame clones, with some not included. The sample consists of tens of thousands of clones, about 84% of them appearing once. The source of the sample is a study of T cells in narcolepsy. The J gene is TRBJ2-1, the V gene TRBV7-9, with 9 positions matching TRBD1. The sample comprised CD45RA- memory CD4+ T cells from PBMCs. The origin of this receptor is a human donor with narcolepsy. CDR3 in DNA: TGTGCCAGCAGCTTTTCGGGGACAGGGAACAATGAGCAGTTCTTC. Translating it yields CASSFSGTGNNEQFF.